A selection of T cell receptor beta chains follows, all from one sample in a study of cytotoxic CD8 clonotypes in ibrutinib-treated CLL. Repertoires were generated with immunoSEQ multiplex PCR, while TCRdb's copy carries only in-frame clones and drops some. The sample has 150,000 to 200,000 clones; over 55% are singletons. This sample comprised PBMCs, obtained after 24 months of ibrutinib treatment. These receptors came from a human donor with chronic lymphocytic leukemia. Each CDR3 is given with its conserved first and last residue. D genes are given only for firm matches. Clone size is given for some rows only: seen once, a few or many times, or a class if the clone is expanded.

TRBV2	.	TRBJ2-7	.	TGTGCCAGCAGGTTGGAGGCGGGGGCCCGTTCCGGGCAGTACTTC	CASRLEAGARSGQYF
TRBV9	.	TRBJ2-7	.	TGTGCCAGCAGCGCCCTTAAGTCCAATCGCCGCTTC	CASSALKSNRRF
TRBV19	.	TRBJ2-2	.	TGTGCCAGTAGTATGGGTCCCGGGGAGCTGTTTTTT	CASSMGPGELFF
TRBV4-2	once	TRBJ2-2	.	TGTGCCAGCAGCCGGCCCGGATACTCCACCGGGGAGCTGTTTTTT	CASSRPGYSTGELFF
TRBV7-8	.	TRBJ1-5	.	TGTGCCAGCAGCCGCGACGGGAGGAGCAATCAGCCCCAGCATTTT	CASSRDGRSNQPQHF
TRBV9	.	TRBJ2-1	.	TGTGCCAGCAGCGTAGTGACAGACTACAATGAGCAGTTCTTC	CASSVVTDYNEQFF
TRBV7-7	.	TRBJ2-2	TRBD1	TGTGCCAGCAGCTTAGTTTCGGGGACAGAGAACACCGGGGAGCTGTTTTTT	CASSLVSGTENTGELFF
TRBV5-1	.	TRBJ2-7	TRBD2	TGCGCCAGCGCGAGACTAGCGGGAGAGGGCGAGCAGTACTTC	CASARLAGEGEQYF
TRBV6-5	once	TRBJ1-3	.	TGTGCCAGCAGTTACGAAGTTCAGGGAAACACCATATATTTT	CASSYEVQGNTIYF
TRBV4-3	.	TRBJ2-3	.	TGCGCCAGCAGCCATGGGGCTAGCGCAGATACGCAGTATTTT	CASSHGASADTQYF
TRBV18	.	TRBJ2-7	.	TGTGCCAGCTCAACACCGGCCCTGGGTTACGAGCAGTACTTC	CASSTPALGYEQYF
TRBV6-1	few	TRBJ1-4	.	TGTGCCAGCAGTGAGCCGGGACTTAATGAAAAACTGTTTTTT	CASSEPGLNEKLFF
TRBV14	.	TRBJ2-6	.	TGTGCCAGCAGCCTTCGGACACCGGCGACCAACGTCCTGACTTTC	CASSLRTPATNVLTF
TRBV9	.	TRBJ2-1	.	TGTGCCAGCAGCGTAGGTGGTAGCGCCAATGAGCAGTTCTTC	CASSVGGSANEQFF
TRBV18	.	TRBJ1-5	.	TGTGCCAGCTCACTCGGACAGTACAATCAGCCCCAGCATTTT	CASSLGQYNQPQHF
TRBV6-4	few	TRBJ2-4	.	TGTGCCAGCAGTGTTGAGGGGCCCTTGGGCAAAAACATTCAGTACTTC	CASSVEGPLGKNIQYF
TRBV7-9	.	TRBJ1-2	TRBD1	TGTGCCAGCAGCTTAGGGGGACAGGATTATGGCTACACCTTC	CASSLGGQDYGYTF
TRBV7-8	.	TRBJ2-3	TRBD2	TGTGCCAGCAGCCAAAGACTAGCGGGACAGCATACGCAGTATTTT	CASSQRLAGQHTQYF
TRBV5-4	.	TRBJ2-7	TRBD2	TGTGCCAGCAGCTTTTCCAGCGGGAGCGTCTCCTACGAGCAGTACTTC	CASSFSSGSVSYEQYF
TRBV2	.	TRBJ2-7	TRBD1	TGTGCCAGCGGGACGGGACAGGGGGCCTACGAGCAGTACTTC	CASGTGQGAYEQYF
TRBV20-1	.	TRBJ1-2	.	TGCAGTGCTAGCAGGGTCGGGGGCTACACCTTC	CSASRVGGYTF
TRBV4-2	.	TRBJ1-5	.	TGTGCCAGCAGCCAAGTCTTTGATGGCAATCAGCCCCAGCATTTT	CASSQVFDGNQPQHF
TRBV4-2	.	TRBJ2-1	.	TGTGCCAGCAGCCAAGCGAGGGCACTCCACAATGAGCAGTTCTTC	CASSQARALHNEQFF
TRBV11-2	.	TRBJ2-7	.	TGTGCCAGCAGTGCTCAGTACGAGCAGTACTTC	CASSAQYEQYF
TRBV4-3	.	TRBJ2-3	.	TGCGCCAGCAGCCAAAACACAGATACGCAGTATTTT	CASSQNTDTQYF
TRBV18	.	TRBJ2-5	TRBD2	TGTGCCAGCTCACCAGGAGGCAGGGTTGTAGCGGGCCCCCAAGAGACCCAGTACTTC	CASSPGGRVVAGPQETQYF
TRBV10-2	once	TRBJ2-5	TRBD1	TGCGCCAGCAGTGCGAGGACAGGGGTCAGTGAGACCCAGTACTTC	CASSARTGVSETQYF
TRBV7-2	.	TRBJ2-7	.	TGTGCCAGCAGTCAAAGCTCCTACGAGCAGTACTTC	CASSQSSYEQYF
TRBV7-9	.	TRBJ2-7	.	TGTGCCAGCAGCACGTACTACGAGCAGTACTTC	CASSTYYEQYF
TRBV5-4	.	TRBJ2-6	.	TGTGCCAGCAGCAGCAACTCTGGGGCCAACGTCCTGACTTTC	CASSSNSGANVLTF
TRBV27	.	TRBJ1-2	.	TGTGCCAGCAGTTTATTCCCAAACTATGGCTACACCTTC	CASSLFPNYGYTF
TRBV15	few	TRBJ2-5	.	TGTGCCACCAGCGGGGGACAAATACAAGAGACCCAGTACTTC	CATSGGQIQETQYF
TRBV4-3	.	TRBJ2-7	.	TGCGCCAGCAGCCAAGGAGCTGCGGGAACCTACGAGCAGTACTTC	CASSQGAAGTYEQYF
TRBV28	.	TRBJ1-4	.	TGTGCCAGCAGTTTGAGGCAGCTGAATGAAAAACTGTTTTTT	CASSLRQLNEKLFF
TRBV7-6	.	TRBJ2-7	TRBD1	TGTGCCAGCAGACCGGGACAGAGCTCCTACGAGCAGTACTTC	CASRPGQSSYEQYF
TRBV7-2	.	TRBJ1-1	.	TGTGCCAGCAGCTTACGCAGGGGAAGGACTGAAGCTTTCTTT	CASSLRRGRTEAFF
TRBV7-9	.	TRBJ2-2	.	TGTGCCAGCAGCTCTCCACAGGGAAACACCGGGGAGCTGTTTTTT	CASSSPQGNTGELFF
TRBV20-1	once	TRBJ2-4	.	TGCAGTGATCACATTCAGTACTTC	CSDHIQYF
TRBV5-1	.	TRBJ2-5	.	TGCGCCAGCAGGCGTTATACAATCTTGGCTCGGGAGACCCAGTACTTC	CASRRYTILARETQYF
TRBV11-3	.	TRBJ2-3	TRBD2	TGTGCCAGCAGCTCAGCGGGAGAGGGGACAGATACGCAGTATTTT	CASSSAGEGTDTQYF
TRBV5-1	.	TRBJ2-1	.	TGCGCCAGCAGCTTGTTGGGAGTTAACACGGGCAATGAGCAGTTCTTC	CASSLLGVNTGNEQFF
TRBV28	.	TRBJ2-1	TRBD1	TGTGCCAGCAGGCCAACCGGGACAGGGGTTGGGGAGCAGTTCTTC	CASRPTGTGVGEQFF